This T cell receptor (beta chain) was sequenced during a study of shared clonotypes between healthy human individuals. Per the authors' pipeline: Filtering of immunoSEQ junctional sequences could not match full-length read filtering. Sequencing was performed with immunoSEQ multiplex PCR; in TCRdb, only in-frame clones are kept and a portion is missing. The DNA gave D and trimming, while V, J and clone size come from that table. The data show around 690,000 clones, about 92% seen once. CDR1 MDHEN and CDR2 SYDVKM come from the germline V gene. The CDR3 covers 16 residues. V was pared by 6 bases and J by 7 bases, with 11 bases of the junction left unmatched. Worth noting for this clone: Its target is unknown.

Points from the study as a whole: In the sorted subsets, rarefaction showed sequencing was incomplete despite large depth. Measured sharing among donors was expected to vary with sequencing depth.

Each of the donors was a healthy adult who was HIV-negative and had not had a recent acute infection or vaccination. The chain recombines TRBV28 with TRBJ2-2; TRBD1 aligns across 10 bases. The sample was memory CD8+ T cells from PBMCs. Stated subset: CD45RO+ cells pooled with CCR7-negative TemRA cells. This sequence originates from a man younger than 30 in good health. Some clones in this sample may be carry-over from other donors' samples. The CDR3 DNA reads as TGTGCCAGCAGCCTCAGGACAGGGGGGCTTCACGGGGAGCTGTTTTTT. This translates into CASSLRTGGLHGELFF.